This TCR beta chain is from a study of shared clonotypes between healthy human individuals. The overall study: Per donor, CD8 memory used one plate, CD8 naive used two, CD4 memory used three and CD4 naive used three. Study-wide results and limits: Shared clonotypes: about 5% naive CD4, around 4% naive CD8, 2% to 2.5% memory CD4, more than 0.3% memory CD8.

Points on this clone: Its antigen is unidentified.

In the naive CD8 group, cells lacked CD45RO and were positively selected for CCR7, so terminally differentiated effector memory CD45RA+ cells were left out. Clones were read by immunoSEQ multiplex PCR, and TCRdb kept only the in-frame ones, dropping some. Found here are more than 2 million clones, roughly 95% of them singletons; the top ten hold less than 2%. Trimming removed 3 bases at V and 6 bases at J, with 21 bases between. CDR3 length: 16 residues. Germline V gene sequence: CDR1 GTSNPN, CDR2 SVGIG (reference sequence). V and J are TRBV30 and TRBJ2-1; the D gene is possibly TRBD1 (5 bases). The clonotype was recovered from a man aged 18 to 30 in good health. Some clones in this sample may be carry-over from other donors' samples. Sequenced input: naive CD8+ T cells from PBMCs. The CDR3 loop reads CAWSLSRRGLFNEQFF. CDR3 coding DNA: TGTGCCTGGAGCCTCTCAAGAAGGGGCCTCTTCAATGAGCAGTTCTTC.